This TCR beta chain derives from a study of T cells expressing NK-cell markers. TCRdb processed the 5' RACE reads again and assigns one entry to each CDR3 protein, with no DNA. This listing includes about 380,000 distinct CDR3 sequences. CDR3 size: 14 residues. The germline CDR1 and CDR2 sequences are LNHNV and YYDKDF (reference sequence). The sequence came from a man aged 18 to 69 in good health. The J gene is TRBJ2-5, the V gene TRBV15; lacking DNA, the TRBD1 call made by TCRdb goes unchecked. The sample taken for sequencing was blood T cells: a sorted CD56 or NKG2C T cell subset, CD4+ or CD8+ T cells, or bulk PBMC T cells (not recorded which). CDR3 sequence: CATSIFGGYETQYF.